One sample yielded the 26 T cell receptor beta chains listed below, sequenced in a study of human T cells and chemical hapten exposure. Using its own MiXCR run on the RACE reads, TCRdb lists one record per CDR3 protein. The sample has around 110,000 distinct CDR3 sequences; around an eighth are singletons. Time point given: patch test 1, 2 weeks after DPC sensitization. Indicated treatment: therapeutic diphenylcyclopropenone sensitization with weekly scalp DPC. The starting material was whole blood, obtained in connection with sensitization to the hapten diphenylcyclopropenone (DPC). The receptors stem from a woman in her forties or fifties with alopecia areata. Some clones in this sample may be carry-over from other donors' samples.

At least ten counts were recorded for this clonotype. As DNA, the CDR3 is TGTGCCAGCAGCTCTAAGTCCCGGCAGTACTTC. Translated: CASSSKSRQYF. The V and J genes are TRBV12-3 or TRBV12-4 and TRBJ2-7; no clear D. Trimming pared 6 bases from V and 9 bases from J, leaving 12 bases between. This CDR3 is built from 11 residues.

V gene TRBV7-2 combines with J gene TRBJ2-5; the match to TRBD2 covers 8 bases. Unmatched junction bases numbered 8, after V lost 5 bases and J lost 0 bases. CDR3 length equals 16 residues. Germline CDR1 reads SGHTA; CDR2 reads FQGNSA. The CDR3 spells CASSLLRGGHQETQYF. CDR3 DNA: TGTGCCAGCAGCCTACTTCGCGGGGGGCACCAAGAGACCCAGTACTTC.

A few counts support this clonotype. The rearrangement uses TRBV2 and TRBJ1-1; no firm D call. V lost 6 bases and J lost 2, with 7 bases in between. This CDR3 comprises 12 residues. Germline V gene sequence: CDR1 SNHLY, CDR2 FYNNEI. CDR3 residues: CASRWSNTEAFF. The CDR3 nucleotides are TGTGCCAGCAGATGGTCAAACACTGAAGCTTTCTTT.

This clonotype was observed many times. The rearrangement uses TRBV10-3 and TRBJ1-5, with TRBD1 matching over 9 bases. CDR3 length equals 15 residues. Germline V CDR1 and CDR2: ENHRY, SYGVKD. With 6 bases clipped from V and 2 bases from J, the junction kept 5 bases outside the gene matches. CDR3 nucleotides: TGTGCCATCAGCGAACAGGGGGCCGGCAATCAGCCCCAGCATTTT. It translates to CAISEQGAGNQPQHF.

The CDR3 region is CASSIRDSYEQYF. The CDR3 bases are TGTGCCAGTAGTATAAGGGACTCCTACGAGCAGTACTTC. The chain is built from TRBV19 and TRBJ2-7; D not resolved. V was cut by 2 bases and J by 0 bases, with 5 bases left in between. Germline lookup yields CDR1 LNHDA and CDR2 SQIVND (reference sequence). There are 13 residues in the CDR3. Variable domain in full (rest from reference TRBV19 and TRBJ2-7): DGGITQSPKYLFRKEGQNVTLSCEQNLNHDAMYWYRQDPGQGLRLIYYSQIVNDFQKGDIAEGYSVSREKKESFPLTVTSAQKNPTAFYLCASSIRDSYEQYFGPGTRLTVT.

This clonotype was picked up one time. V and J are TRBV28 and TRBJ1-2; D may be TRBD1 (5 bases). Trimming left V 2 bases short and J 8 bases short, with 15 bases between. Germline CDR1 and CDR2: MDHEN and SYDVKM. CDR3 length: 14 residues. The CDR3 DNA sequence: TGTGCCAGCAGTTTACACCTGGGACGTCGAGGCTACACCTTC. It is translated as CASSLHLGRRGYTF.

J is TRBJ2-2 and V is TRBV27; 12 bases match TRBD2. The CDR3 extends over 17 amino acids. Per germline, CDR1 MNHEY and CDR2 SMNVEV (reference sequence). Trimming cost V 7 bases and J 2 bases; bases outside gene matches: 8. The CDR3 reads CASTQLAGGGNTGELFF. The CDR3 DNA sequence: TGTGCCAGCACCCAACTAGCGGGAGGAGGAAACACCGGGGAGCTGTTTTTT.

The table lists this clonotype with a few counts. This sequence joins TRBV4-1 and TRBJ1-4, with unresolved D. CDR3 length: 15 amino acids. Germline V lookup: CDR1 MGHRA, CDR2 YSYEKL. V gave up 1 base and J gave up 4 bases, with 10 bases separating them. The DNA for the CDR3 is TGCGCCAGCAGCCAAGGGGATACGAATAATGAAAAACTGTTTTTT. Translating it yields CASSQGDTNNEKLFF.

The chain is built from TRBV28 and TRBJ1-2; 8 bases map to TRBD1. V lost 5 bases and J lost 6; bases outside the gene matches: 5. The CDR3 runs to 13 residues. Germline assignment: CDR1 MDHEN and CDR2 SYDVKM. This CDR3 reads CASSLTGGDGYTF. CDR3 coding DNA: TGTGCCAGCAGTCTAACAGGGGGAGATGGCTACACCTTC.

This chain's CDR3 is CASSFMAGPTNEQFF. In nucleotides, the CDR3 is TGTGCCAGCAGCTTCATGGCAGGGCCTACGAATGAGCAGTTCTTC. The chain carries TRBV7-9 and TRBJ2-1; D may be TRBD1 (5 bases). V lost 3 bases, J lost 7 bases, and 16 bases lay in between. The CDR3 length is 15 residues. CDR1 is SEHNR and CDR2 is FQNEAQ in the germline V gene (reference sequence). The whole variable domain, filled in from reference TRBV7-9 and TRBJ2-1, reads DTGVSQNPRHKITKRGQNVTFRCDPISEHNRLYWYRQTLGQGPEFLTYFQNEAQLEKSRLLSDRFSAERPKGSFSTLEIQRTEQGDSAMYLCASSFMAGPTNEQFFGPGTRLTVL.

This clonotype appeared a few times. The rearrangement joins TRBV18 to TRBJ1-2, with D hard to call. Trimming cost V 3 bases and J 3 bases, with 14 bases left between them. The CDR3 contains 15 residues. Germline V gives CDR1 KGHSH, CDR2 LQKENI. In nucleotides, the CDR3 is TGTGCCAGCTCACCTATTGATGGGGATCACTATGGCTACACCTTC. Translating gives CASSPIDGDHYGYTF.

This clonotype was seen many times. This chain joins TRBV10-3 and TRBJ2-3; possible D gene TRBD2, 5 bases. Trimming shortened V by 2 bases and J by 3 bases, and 9 bases separated the two germline ends. The CDR3 is made up of 14 amino acids. Germline lookup yields CDR1 ENHRY and CDR2 SYGVKD. The CDR3 DNA reads as TGTGCCATCAGTGAGGCCGGCGGGACAGATACGCAGTATTTT. It is translated as CAISEAGGTDTQYF.

This clonotype was found a few times. The chain employs TRBV6-6 and TRBJ2-1, with 8 bases identical to TRBD2. V shed 5 bases, J shed 4 bases, and the junction held 4 bases outside the gene matches. Per germline, CDR1 MNHNY and CDR2 SVGAGI (reference sequence). The CDR3 is 14 amino acids. The CDR3 region has the DNA TGTGCCAGCAGTAGGCCTAGCGGGTACAATGAGCAGTTCTTC. Amino acids: CASSRPSGYNEQFF.

Many counts were recorded for this clonotype. The chain is built from TRBV5-1 and TRBJ2-7; 8 nucleotides align to TRBD1. The CDR3 consists of 15 residues. Germline-derived CDR1 and CDR2 are SGHRS and YFSETQ. Trimming at V came to 4 bases and at J to 2 bases, leaving 8 bases not matched to a gene. The CDR3 region is CASSPPGTGPYEQYF. The CDR3 region has the DNA TGCGCCAGCAGCCCGCCCGGGACAGGACCCTACGAGCAGTACTTC.

This clonotype was observed a handful of times. This sequence joins TRBV10-3 and TRBJ1-1, with 7 positions matching TRBD1. This CDR3 contains 13 residues. Per germline, CDR1 ENHRY and CDR2 SYGVKD. Unmatched junction bases numbered 3, after V lost 6 bases and J lost 2 bases. CDR3 sequence: CAIRWDSNTEAFF. The CDR3 DNA reads TGTGCCATCAGGTGGGACAGCAACACTGAAGCTTTCTTT.

This clonotype was found a few times. V usage is TRBV18 and J usage is TRBJ2-1, with D perhaps matching TRBD1 (6 bases). With 3 bases removed from V and 6 bases from J, the gap between germline ends came to 15 bases. CDR3 size: 15 residues. CDR1 KGHSH and CDR2 LQKENI come from the germline V gene. The CDR3 DNA reads as TGTGCCAGCTCACCCGACCAGATAGGGGGCAATGAGCAGTTCTTC. This gives the protein CASSPDQIGGNEQFF.

The chain uses TRBV20-1 and TRBJ2-2; a weak D match, TRBD2 (6 bases). The germline CDR1 and CDR2 sequences are DFQATT and SNEGSKA (reference sequence). The CDR3 consists of 12 residues. Trimming took off 3 bases at V and 4 bases at J, with 6 bases between the two ends. The CDR3 nucleotides are TGCAGTGCTAGGGGGGGCACCGGGGAGCTGTTTTTT. Protein sequence: CSARGGTGELFF.

This clonotype was detected a few times. The chain joins TRBV24-1 to TRBJ1-2, with 8 nucleotides matching TRBD1. The germline V gene has CDR1 KGHDR and CDR2 SFDVKD. The ends lost 7 bases at V and 8 bases at J; junction bases unmatched: 5. The length of the CDR3 is 12 residues. In nucleotides, the CDR3 is TGTGCCACCAGCCCAGGACAGGGAGGCTACACCTTC. Protein: CATSPGQGGYTF.

This clonotype came up many times. The rearrangement joins TRBV7-2 to TRBJ1-4; D remains ambiguous. Trimming took off 7 bases at V and 6 bases at J, with 12 bases between the two ends. The CDR3 contains 13 residues. The germline gives CDR1 SGHTA, CDR2 FQGNSA. This CDR3 is CASKRGLDEKLFF. CDR3 DNA sequence: TGTGCCAGCAAACGGGGTCTAGATGAAAAACTGTTTTTT.

This clonotype was counted many times. J is TRBJ1-2 and V is TRBV28; D remains unclear. Germline V gives CDR1 MDHEN, CDR2 SYDVKM. The CDR3 is made up of 13 amino acids. Trimming cost V 3 bases and J 2 bases, with 7 bases left between them. CDR3 loop: CASSLAGNYGYTF. The CDR3 DNA sequence: TGTGCCAGCAGTTTGGCCGGGAACTATGGCTACACCTTC.

The table lists this clonotype with a few counts. The chain recombines TRBV7-9 with TRBJ2-7, with TRBD2 matching 9 bases. Germline trimming cut 4 bases from V and 5 bases from J; bases unmatched to any gene: 6. CDR3 size: 14 residues. The germline gives CDR1 SEHNR, CDR2 FQNEAQ (reference sequence). The CDR3 reads CASSSLAGSNEQYF. CDR3 DNA sequence: TGTGCCAGCAGCTCTCTAGCGGGATCAAACGAGCAGTACTTC.

This clonotype was counted only a few times. J is TRBJ2-1 and V is TRBV2; D uncertain. Germline loops: CDR1 SNHLY, CDR2 FYNNEI. Trimming shortened V by 3 bases and J by 9 bases, and 12 bases separated the two germline ends. This CDR3 is built from 13 residues. CDR3 loop: CASSDVGLIEQFF. The CDR3 DNA reads TGTGCCAGCAGTGACGTTGGGTTGATTGAGCAGTTCTTC.

Only a few counts were recorded for this clonotype. The chain uses TRBV12-3 or TRBV12-4 and TRBJ2-1, with 9 bases that match TRBD1. This CDR3 region has 18 residues. Trimming took 5 bases from V and 0 from J; bases not matched to a gene: 11. The CDR3: CASSPGQGSPSSYNEQFF. The CDR3 nucleotides are TGTGCCAGCAGTCCGGGACAGGGCTCCCCTAGCTCCTACAATGAGCAGTTCTTC.

This rearrangement joins TRBV15 to TRBJ1-1; D unclear. CDR3 length equals 13 residues. Germline CDR1 is LNHNV and CDR2 is YYDKDF (reference sequence). Trimming stripped 5 bases from V and 6 bases from J, with 13 bases between. In nucleotides, the CDR3 is TGTGCCACCAGCTTCCGGAGCGGGGCTGAAGCTTTCTTT. Translation gives CATSFRSGAEAFF.

The gene calls are TRBV7-9 and TRBJ2-3; 11 bases are shared with TRBD2. Germline V gives CDR1 SEHNR, CDR2 FQNEAQ (reference sequence). The V and J ends lost 3 bases and 0 bases, in that order; junction bases with no gene match: 5. The CDR3 has 17 amino acids. Here the CDR3 reads CASSFTSGRPSTDTQYF. The CDR3, as DNA: TGTGCCAGCAGCTTTACTAGCGGGAGACCGAGCACAGATACGCAGTATTTT.

The table lists this clonotype with many counts. The V gene is TRBV12-3 or TRBV12-4, the J gene TRBJ1-5; 10 nucleotides match TRBD1. Trimming removed 6 bases from V and 7 bases from J; junction bases left unmatched: 9. CDR3 length: 15 residues. This chain's CDR3 is CASSLDRGRGQPQHF. CDR3 sequence (DNA): TGTGCCAGCAGCCTCGACAGGGGGCGCGGACAGCCCCAGCATTTT.